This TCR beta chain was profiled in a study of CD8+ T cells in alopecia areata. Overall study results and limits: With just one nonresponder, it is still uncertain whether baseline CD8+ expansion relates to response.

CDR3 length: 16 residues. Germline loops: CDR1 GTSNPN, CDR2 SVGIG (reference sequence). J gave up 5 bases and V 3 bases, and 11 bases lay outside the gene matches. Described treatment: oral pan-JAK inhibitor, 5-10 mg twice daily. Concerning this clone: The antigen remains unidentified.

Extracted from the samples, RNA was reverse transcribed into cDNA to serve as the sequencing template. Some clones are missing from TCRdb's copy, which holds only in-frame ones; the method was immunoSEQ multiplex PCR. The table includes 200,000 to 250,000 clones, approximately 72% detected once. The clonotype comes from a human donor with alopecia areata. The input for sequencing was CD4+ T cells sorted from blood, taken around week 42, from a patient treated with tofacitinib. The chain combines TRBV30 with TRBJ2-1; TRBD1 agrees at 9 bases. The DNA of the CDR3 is TGTGCCTGGAGCACACAGGGGGCCGGTCGCAACAATGAGCAGTTCTTC. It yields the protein CAWSTQGAGRNNEQFF.